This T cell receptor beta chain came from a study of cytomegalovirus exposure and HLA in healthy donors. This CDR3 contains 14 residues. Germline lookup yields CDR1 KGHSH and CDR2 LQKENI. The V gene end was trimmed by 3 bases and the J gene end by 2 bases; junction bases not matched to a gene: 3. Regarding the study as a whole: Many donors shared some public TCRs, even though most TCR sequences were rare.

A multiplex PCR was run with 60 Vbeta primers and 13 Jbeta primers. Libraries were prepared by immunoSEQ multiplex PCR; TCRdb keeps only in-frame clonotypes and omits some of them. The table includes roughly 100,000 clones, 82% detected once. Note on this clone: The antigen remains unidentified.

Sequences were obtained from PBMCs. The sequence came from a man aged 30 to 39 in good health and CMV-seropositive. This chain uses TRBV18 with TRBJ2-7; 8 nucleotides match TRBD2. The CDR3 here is CASSPPGGPYEQYF. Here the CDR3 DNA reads TGTGCCAGCTCACCTCCGGGAGGGCCCTACGAGCAGTACTTC.